This record covers a single T cell receptor beta chain. The source of the sample is a study of control samples from healthy donors and cancer patients. Clones were sequenced by immunoSEQ multiplex PCR, and TCRdb holds only the in-frame ones, with some missing. This repertoire shows around 130,000 clones, nearly 90% found once; its top ten account for around 6.9%. Germline CDR1 and CDR2: WNHNN and SYGVQD (reference sequence). CDR3 length equals 13 residues. V was pared by 3 bases and J by 1 base, with 5 bases between. Sample: PBMCs. The sequence was collected from a man aged 50-60 years with head and neck cancer. The chain joins TRBV10-1 to TRBJ2-3; D unclear. CDR3 sequence: CASSDRRTDTQYF. The CDR3 bases are TGCGCCAGCAGTGACCGGCGCACAGATACGCAGTATTTT.